The T cell receptor beta chain under discussion was sequenced for a study of T cell responses to AZD1222 COVID-19 vaccine. Between the trimmed V and J ends, which lost 6 bases and 1 base, there was a span of 9 bases. Germline assignment: CDR1 MDHEN and CDR2 SYDVKM. CDR3 length: 13 residues. Profiling relied on immunoSEQ multiplex PCR, and the TCRdb table lists in-frame clones only, not all of them. In the table there are roughly 200,000 clones, about 92% of which are singletons. Remarks on this clone: This sample also contains other DNA sequences that code for the same CDR3.

This TCR was sampled from an adult in good health. The input for sequencing was peripheral blood, taken on day 0 of MenACWY control vaccination. The chain employs TRBV28 and TRBJ1-1; D remains unclear. For the CDR3, the DNA is TGTGCCAGCAGCCTAGGAGGGAACACTGAAGCTTTCTTT. It is translated as CASSLGGNTEAFF.